This is a list of T cell receptor beta chains from one sample in a study of CD8+ T cells in alopecia areata. This table comes from immunoSEQ multiplex PCR, and its TCRdb copy is limited to in-frame clones, with some not included. Of 200,000 or so clones in the sample, more than 50% were seen once. Sequenced sample: CD8+ T cells sorted from blood. The receptors shown here come from a human donor in good health. The conserved cysteine and the conserved F or W are not part of the CDR3 here. Fields, in order: V gene, CDR3 protein.

TRBV25-1 ASRALNEAF
TRBV7-9 ASSLGLAGGTSNTGELF
TRBV9 ASSVGQGAGQPQH
TRBV29-1 SAEDWGQGAPEAF
TRBV9 ASSVAGAVGGYT
TRBV7-2 ASSPTLPGPTSTDTQY
TRBV27 ASSPAGLNQPQH
TRBV5-4 ASSSGGAAEAF
TRBV14 ASSQGLAGGWNEKLF
TRBV9 ASSVGTGVGNTIY
TRBV7-9 ASSLGTGTSYYEQY
TRBV29-1 SVDPRGPNTEAF
TRBV13 ASSFNQGAIYEQY
TRBV29-1 SVDGLAGVYEQF
TRBV15 ATSRLAGDTQY
TRBV5-1 ASSFNTGELF
TRBV6-5 ASSYSKYRGRTEAF
TRBV5-4 ASSLGTPNYGYT
TRBV11-2 ASSVTGAAYEQY
TRBV13 ASGPRNTPDTQY
TRBV13 ASSARGAQETQY
TRBV5-6 ASSLAVATGELF
TRBV6-5 ASSLAGAPQETQY
TRBV29-1 SVEEAGVQETQY
TRBV4-1 ASSQGAYEQY
TRBV29-1 SVESPGNEQF
TRBV9 ASSVDPATSNTGELF
TRBV9 ASSVLQSTRYGYT
TRBV16 ASSQSWAGVNTEAF
TRBV4-1 ASSQIGDEQY
TRBV29-1 SVELSEAF
TRBV11-1 ASSPAGGGGDIQY